This T cell receptor (beta chain) was captured in a study of tumor-infiltrating lymphocytes in primary liver carcinoma. The study co-extracted DNA and RNA from 20-30 mg of unsorted bulk tissue. Surgical resection was the treatment these patients received for primary liver carcinoma. TCR beta cDNA was prepared out of approximately 470 ng total RNA by means of a constant-region primer. Employing slightly modified ARM-PCR, three nested multiplex PCR rounds were run, and these gave rise to the TCR beta libraries. It was with TRBV1-TRBV30 forward primers and a C-beta reverse primer that the first two PCR rounds were run, at around 11 cycles each. In TCRdb, the multiplex PCR reads were re-called with MiXCR into one record per CDR3 protein. The table includes approximately 120,000 distinct CDR3 sequences, 55% to 75% detected once. The CDR3 totals 13 residues. CDR1 is SGHVS and CDR2 is FQNEAQ in the germline V gene. The ends were cut back, 3 bases at V and 0 bases at J, with 5 bases in the middle.

Of note for this clonotype: The CDR3 ends on some other residue instead of the conserved phenylalanine or tryptophan, so this is likely a read error.

The clonotype comes from an older woman with primary liver carcinoma and hepatitis B virus infection. Sample: liver tumor tissue from sampling region 3. Subset of the sample: tumor region T3, left-lateral pole. V is TRBV7-8 and J is TRBJ2-5; no firm D call. CDR3 region: CASSFIHQETQYL. The CDR3 coding sequence is TGTGCCAGCAGCTTTATCCACCAAGAGACCCAGTACCTC.